These 2 T cell receptor beta chains share one sample of origin, sequenced in a study of blood T cell repertoires in COVID-19. Clones were sequenced by immunoSEQ multiplex PCR, and TCRdb holds only the in-frame ones, with some missing. The sample lists roughly 250,000 clones, approximately 90% seen once, with roughly 3.6% in the top ten. The sequenced material came from peripheral blood. The receptor source for this set is a woman in her forties with acute or convalescent COVID-19.

The rearrangement joins TRBV5-4 to TRBJ2-3; D call uncertain. CDR3 length: 15 residues. V lost 4 bases and J lost 2, with 14 bases in between. Germline V lookup: CDR1 SGHNT, CDR2 YYREEE (reference sequence). CDR3 coding DNA: TGTGCCAGCAGCGCCAGCGCTCAGTTCACAGATACGCAGTATTTT. It translates to CASSASAQFTDTQYF. The full variable domain, in which reference TRBV5-4 and TRBJ2-3 provide the parts outside the CDR3, is ETGVTQSPTHLIKTRGQQVTLRCSSQSGHNTVSWYQQALGQGPQFIFQYYREEENGRGNFPPRFSGLQFPNYSSELNVNALELDDSALYLCASSASAQFTDTQYFGPGTRLTVL.

The CDR3 loop reads CASRKQGQNTDTQYF. The CDR3 DNA sequence: TGCGCCAGCAGAAAGCAGGGACAGAACACAGATACGCAGTATTTT. The V gene is TRBV5-1, the J gene TRBJ2-3, with TRBD1 identical over 7 bases. The germline V gene has CDR1 SGHRS and CDR2 YFSETQ. V dropped 5 bases and J dropped 2; count of bases not matched to a gene: 8. CDR3 size: 15 residues.